This TCR beta chain was obtained from a study of shared clonotypes between healthy human individuals. Study-wide findings and caveats: The sole specimen, blood, was sampled, and tissue repertoires likely differ.

The sample holds one count of this clone. What it recognizes is unknown. This CDR3 spans 12 amino acids. Germline V lookup: CDR1 MNHEY, CDR2 SMNVEV (reference sequence). Germline trimming cut 8 bases from V and 6 bases from J; bases unmatched to any gene: 4. It was across several immunoSEQ plates that each subset's genomic DNA was evenly split. Original methodology: For the immunoSEQ data, sequences were junction-only without quality scores, so filtering differed. Clones were read by immunoSEQ multiplex PCR, and TCRdb kept only the in-frame ones, dropping some. V and J calls plus clone size are reproduced from that table; the DNA served to infer D and trimming. The sample has roughly 1 million clones, about 75% seen once.

The chain couples TRBV27 to TRBJ1-2; 9 bases line up with TRBD1. The receptor was isolated from a man between 18 and 35 years old in good health. Specimen: memory CD4+ T cells sorted from blood. This sample's subset: CD45RA-negative fraction. The CDR3 nucleotides read TGTGCCAGCGGGGGACAGGGACATGGCTACACCTTC. Translated, it gives CASGGQGHGYTF.